Sequencing of this T cell receptor (beta chain) was carried out in a study of T cell repertoires in aging, cancer and after chemotherapy. Rearranged V-D-J TRB sequences were amplified with a mixed TRB-A/B primer pool. TCRdb called the multiplex PCR reads again in MiXCR, with one record for every CDR3 protein. The sample has over 6,500 distinct CDR3 sequences, approximately 22% seen once. TCR beta rearrangements were amplified from peripheral blood genomic DNA. The table lists this clonotype with a few counts. Unmatched junction bases numbered 11, after V lost 4 bases and J lost 4 bases. The CDR3 covers 17 residues. In germline, CDR1 is SGHDT, CDR2 YYEEEE.

This chain connects TRBV5-6 to TRBJ2-2, with 9 bases identical to TRBD2. This TCR was sampled from a human donor with a blood cancer. Specimen: blood. The CDR3 coding sequence is TGTGCCAGCAGCCCTTCTAGCGGGAACCAGGTCACCGGGGAGCTGTTTTTT. Its protein product is CASSPSSGNQVTGELFF.